Listed below are T cell receptor beta chains from one sample, sequenced in a study of T cell repertoires in cytomegalovirus infection. Each CDR3 protein gets one entry after TCRdb re-called the reads with MiXCR. Found here are 490,000 or so distinct CDR3 sequences, around 11% of them singletons; the top ten hold about 10%. The source material was PBMCs. The source of these receptors is a human donor in good health (CMV status not recorded). Some clones in this sample may be carry-over from other donors' samples. The CDR3 runs from the conserved cysteine through the conserved F or W. The order of the fields is J gene, D gene, clone size, V gene, CDR3 protein, CDR3 DNA. A D gene is named only where the DNA matches it firmly. Rows may omit the clone size; those that give it use once, few, many or a size class.

TRBJ1-1	NA	many	TRBV6-1	CASSEDLMNTEAFF	TGTGCCAGCAGTGAAGACCTCATGAACACTGAAGCTTTCTTT
TRBJ2-7	TRBD2	few	TRBV4-2	CASSQDGAGVRDEQYF	TGTGCCAGCAGCCAAGATGGGGCGGGGGTTCGAGACGAGCAGTACTTC
TRBJ1-1	TRBD1	many	TRBV12-3/TRBV12-4	CASSWTGGNTEAFF	TGTGCCAGCAGCTGGACAGGGGGAAACACTGAAGCTTTCTTT
TRBJ1-1	NA	many	TRBV3-1	CASSQRDGEAFF	TGTGCCAGCAGCCAAAGGGACGGTGAAGCTTTCTTT
TRBJ1-2	NA	many	TRBV12-3/TRBV12-4	CASSPTDGYTF	TGTGCCAGCAGTCCGACAGATGGCTACACCTTC
TRBJ1-2	TRBD1	NA	TRBV20-1	CSAAGGPSYGYTF	TGCAGTGCCGCAGGGGGCCCCTCCTATGGCTACACCTTC
TRBJ2-3	NA	many	TRBV7-2	CASSQGWADTQYF	TGTGCCAGCAGCCAGGGGTGGGCAGATACGCAGTATTTT
TRBJ2-1	TRBD2	few	TRBV10-3	CAITPEVLAGGRQFF	TGTGCCATCACCCCTGAAGTACTAGCGGGAGGTCGTCAGTTCTTC
TRBJ2-1	NA	NA	TRBV5-6	CASSLLGGRDEQFF	TGTGCCAGCAGCTTGTTAGGGGGGCGAGACGAGCAGTTCTTC
TRBJ1-1	NA	many	TRBV27	CASATRGNTEAFF	TGTGCCAGCGCCACCAGAGGAAACACTGAAGCTTTCTTT
TRBJ1-2	NA	NA	TRBV20-1	CSAPANREGKNYGYTF	TGCAGTGCTCCGGCCAACAGGGAGGGGAAGAACTATGGCTACACCTTC
TRBJ2-5	TRBD2	few	TRBV19	CASLTTSGAQETQYF	TGTGCCAGCCTAACCACTAGCGGGGCGCAAGAGACCCAGTACTTC
TRBJ1-1	NA	many	TRBV11-2	CASSSGNTEAFF	TGTGCCAGCAGCTCCGGGAACACTGAAGCTTTCTTT
TRBJ1-4	TRBD1	many	TRBV7-9	CASSSPGQGDEKLFF	TGTGCCAGCAGCTCACCGGGACAGGGGGATGAAAAACTGTTTTTT
TRBJ1-2	NA	NA	TRBV2	CARSGTYGYTF	TGTGCCAGATCCGGGACCTATGGCTACACCTTC
TRBJ1-5	NA	NA	TRBV20-1	CSAQQGFEPQHF	TGCAGTGCGCAACAGGGCTTCGAGCCCCAGCATTTT
TRBJ1-2	NA	many	TRBV29-1	CSVEDTQGWRYGYTF	TGCAGCGTTGAAGATACCCAGGGCTGGAGATATGGCTACACCTTC
TRBJ2-3	TRBD2	many	TRBV11-2	CASSPRTSGGREYF	TGTGCCAGCAGCCCCAGGACTAGCGGGGGGAGGGAGTATTTT
TRBJ1-1	TRBD1	many	TRBV27	CASSLNRGRRRTEAFF	TGTGCCAGCAGTCTTAACAGGGGGCGACGTCGGACTGAAGCTTTCTTT
TRBJ1-6	NA	few	TRBV5-6	CASSTRDSWSPLHF	TGTGCCAGCAGCACCCGGGACTCCTGGTCACCCCTCCACTTT
TRBJ2-1	TRBD2	many	TRBV7-2	CASSLRRSGGAQFF	TGTGCCAGCAGCCTTCGAAGGAGCGGGGGGGCCCAGTTCTTC
TRBJ2-3	NA	few	TRBV7-3	CASSSSSRDPTDTQYF	TGTGCCAGCAGCTCCTCTTCCCGGGACCCCACAGATACGCAGTATTTT
TRBJ2-3	TRBD2	many	TRBV11-2	CASRNSGRRPTDTQYF	TGTGCCAGCAGGAACAGCGGGAGGCGCCCCACAGATACGCAGTATTTT
TRBJ1-1	TRBD1	few	TRBV28	CASIIPQGVAFF	TGTGCCAGCATTATCCCACAGGGGGTAGCTTTCTTT
TRBJ1-1	NA	NA	TRBV3-1	CASSLVGDLATEAFF	TGTGCCAGCAGTCTAGTGGGGGATCTGGCCACTGAAGCTTTCTTT
TRBJ2-2	NA	many	TRBV7-2	CASSLLWMNTGELFF	TGTGCCAGCAGCTTATTGTGGATGAACACCGGGGAGCTGTTTTTT
TRBJ1-5	TRBD1	NA	TRBV29-1	CSVSTGGGQPQHF	TGCAGCGTTTCCACAGGGGGCGGTCAGCCCCAGCATTTT
TRBJ1-3	NA	many	TRBV4-2	CASSPGISTGNTIYF	TGTGCCAGCAGCCCTGGGATCAGCACTGGAAACACCATATATTTT
TRBJ2-1	TRBD2	few	TRBV5-6	CASSLALAGDIQFF	TGTGCCAGCAGCTTGGCGCTAGCGGGTGATATACAGTTCTTC
TRBJ2-1	NA	many	TRBV6-1	CASRGSAGGRSSYNEQFF	TGTGCCAGCAGGGGGTCTGCCGGGGGCCGATCCTCCTACAATGAGCAGTTCTTC
TRBJ2-3	NA	NA	TRBV15	CATSSSVPSTDTQYF	TGTGCCACCAGCAGCTCGGTCCCTAGCACAGATACGCAGTATTTT
TRBJ1-2	TRBD1	few	TRBV20-1	CSAHPRDSRSYGYTF	TGCAGTGCGCATCCGAGGGACAGCCGTTCCTATGGCTACACCTTC
TRBJ1-1	NA	NA	TRBV20-1	CSASGSVAEAFF	TGCAGTGCTAGTGGGAGCGTCGCTGAAGCTTTCTTT
TRBJ2-1	TRBD2	many	TRBV4-1	CASSHPGGRLAGPSYNEQFF	TGCGCCAGCAGCCATCCCGGAGGGAGACTAGCGGGCCCCTCCTACAATGAGCAGTTCTTC
TRBJ2-1	NA	many	TRBV7-8	CASSLRRVGYGKRDTEQFF	TGTGCCAGCAGCTTAAGGAGGGTCGGGTATGGCAAGCGGGACACTGAGCAGTTCTTC
TRBJ2-2	TRBD2	many	TRBV12-5	CASGLVSGDHTGELFF	TGTGCTAGTGGTTTGGTAAGCGGGGATCACACCGGGGAGCTGTTTTTT
TRBJ1-2	NA	many	TRBV6-1	CASRSPIWVGRGYTF	TGTGCCAGCAGGTCCCCAATATGGGTCGGTCGTGGCTACACCTTC
TRBJ2-2	NA	many	TRBV12-3/TRBV12-4	CASSQVVSGELFF	TGTGCCAGCAGCCAAGTGGTATCCGGGGAGCTGTTTTTT
TRBJ2-4	TRBD1	NA	TRBV7-9	CASSLATGVMENIQYF	TGTGCCAGCAGCTTAGCGACAGGGGTTATGGAAAACATTCAGTACTTC
TRBJ2-2	TRBD1	NA	TRBV2	CAISRGRSRTGELFF	TGTGCCATCTCCAGGGGGAGATCGAGGACCGGGGAGCTGTTTTTT
TRBJ1-1	NA	many	TRBV6-5	CASIPPPGSVNTEAFF	TGTGCCAGCATCCCCCCCCCAGGGTCGGTGAACACTGAAGCTTTCTTT
TRBJ1-1	TRBD1	few	TRBV18	CASSPFTGETTEAFF	TGTGCCAGCTCACCATTCACAGGGGAGACCACTGAAGCTTTCTTT
TRBJ2-7	TRBD1	many	TRBV6-2/TRBV6-3	CASNSGQAYEQYF	TGTGCCAGCAACTCGGGACAGGCATACGAGCAGTACTTC
TRBJ1-1	NA	few	TRBV4-2	CASSQDPRGTEAFF	TGTGCCAGCAGCCAAGACCCAAGGGGAACTGAAGCTTTCTTT
TRBJ2-6	NA	many	TRBV7-2	CASSSVLAGANVLTF	TGTGCCAGCAGCTCAGTGCTCGCTGGGGCCAACGTCCTGACTTTC
TRBJ1-2	NA	NA	TRBV12-3/TRBV12-4	CASSHSTGYYGYTF	TGTGCCAGCAGCCACTCGACAGGCTACTATGGCTACACCTTC
TRBJ2-6	NA	many	TRBV6-1	CASSAQPSGANVLTF	TGTGCCAGCAGTGCGCAGCCCTCTGGGGCCAACGTCCTGACTTTC
TRBJ1-1	NA	NA	TRBV12-3/TRBV12-4	CASRPRLAFNMNTEAFF	TGTGCCAGCAGACCCCGGTTGGCTTTTAACATGAACACTGAAGCTTTCTTT
TRBJ2-7	TRBD1	many	TRBV11-2	CASSPTRTGSYEQYF	TGTGCCAGCAGCCCCACGCGGACAGGCTCCTACGAGCAGTACTTC